Listed below are T cell receptor beta chains from one sample, sequenced in a study of neurological immune-mediated disorders. MiXCR, applied by TCRdb to the 5' RACE reads, yields one record per CDR3 protein. The table includes about 95,000 distinct CDR3 sequences, 3% to 4.5% detected once. Sequencing was done on a sample of PBMCs. The source of these receptors is a woman aged 18-29 years with multiple sclerosis. The CDR3 runs from the conserved cysteine through the conserved F or W. A D gene is named only where the DNA matches it firmly. The size field is filled for only some rows; it gives once, few, many or a size class.

clone size	D gene	V gene	J gene	CDR3 protein	CDR3 DNA
many	NA	TRBV20-1	TRBJ1-5	CSASRGVQPQHF	TGCAGTGCTTCTAGGGGGGTGCAGCCCCAGCATTTT
many	NA	TRBV5-1	TRBJ2-7	CASSLGQETYEQYF	TGCGCCAGCAGCTTGGGGCAGGAGACCTACGAGCAGTACTTC
many	TRBD1	TRBV7-9	TRBJ1-1	CASSTGVGGAFF	TGTGCCAGCAGCACAGGGGTTGGTGGAGCTTTCTTT
many	TRBD1	TRBV5-4	TRBJ1-3	CASSLGTGHSGNTIYF	TGTGCCAGCAGCCTGGGGACAGGGCACTCTGGAAACACCATATATTTT
many	NA	TRBV5-1	TRBJ2-3	CASSSYLTNTDTQYF	TGCGCCAGCAGCTCCTATTTGACGAACACAGATACGCAGTATTTT
many	NA	TRBV11-2	TRBJ2-7	CASSLVAARSDEQYF	TGTGCCAGCAGCTTAGTGGCAGCTAGATCGGACGAGCAGTACTTC
many	TRBD1	TRBV6-2/TRBV6-3	TRBJ1-1	CASKTRDSLIEAFF	TGTGCCAGCAAAACCCGGGACAGTCTAATAGAAGCTTTCTTT
NA	NA	TRBV4-1	TRBJ2-4	CASSQVSVGLAKNIQYF	TGCGCCAGCAGCCAAGTTTCCGTGGGACTAGCCAAAAACATTCAGTACTTC
many	NA	TRBV7-9	TRBJ1-3	CASSPDGPSGNTIYF	TGTGCCAGCAGCCCCGACGGGCCCTCTGGAAACACCATATATTTT
many	NA	TRBV7-2	TRBJ1-3	CASGQAGNTIYF	TGTGCCAGCGGGCAGGCTGGAAACACCATATATTTT
many	TRBD2	TRBV7-9	TRBJ2-1	CASSLGREPGVF	TGTGCCAGCAGCTTAGGGCGGGAGCCCGGGGTCTTC
NA	NA	TRBV11-3	TRBJ2-1	CASSLAYGGVDEQFF	TGTGCCAGCAGCTTAGCATACGGAGGGGTGGATGAGCAGTTCTTC
many	NA	TRBV20-1	TRBJ1-2	CSARLELNYGYTF	TGCAGTGCCAGGTTGGAATTGAACTATGGCTACACCTTC
few	NA	TRBV28	TRBJ1-2	CASGARRDGYTF	TGTGCCAGCGGGGCCCGGAGGGATGGCTACACCTTC
few	NA	TRBV7-9	TRBJ2-7	CASSFPGTYEQYF	TGTGCCAGCAGCTTTCCCGGGACCTACGAGCAGTACTTC
many	NA	TRBV11-1	TRBJ2-6	CASTSWANVLTF	TGTGCCAGCACCTCCTGGGCCAACGTCCTGACTTTC
many	NA	TRBV20-1	TRBJ2-2	CSAIGRPGGELFF	TGCAGTGCTATAGGAAGGCCCGGCGGGGAGCTGTTTTTT
many	TRBD2	TRBV27	TRBJ2-7	CASSSSGGIYEQYF	TGTGCCAGCAGTTCAAGCGGGGGGATCTACGAGCAGTACTTC
many	NA	TRBV6-2/TRBV6-3	TRBJ2-1	CASSYSPAGSEQFF	TGTGCCAGCAGTTACAGCCCGGCTGGCAGTGAGCAGTTCTTC
medium-sized	NA	TRBV19	TRBJ2-1	CASEGGEQFF	TGTGCCAGCGAGGGGGGGGAGCAGTTCTTC
many	NA	TRBV10-3	TRBJ2-7	CAISESGVGQYF	TGTGCCATCAGTGAGTCTGGGGTTGGGCAGTACTTC
many	NA	TRBV20-1	TRBJ1-6	CSAIIPQGGTSPLHF	TGCAGTGCTATTATTCCCCAAGGAGGAACTTCACCCCTCCACTTT
many	NA	TRBV25-1	TRBJ1-1	CASSELGTTKNTEAFF	TGTGCCAGCAGTGAATTGGGGACAACAAAGAACACTGAAGCTTTCTTT
many	TRBD2	TRBV7-2	TRBJ2-1	CASSPVGASGSSYNEQFF	TGTGCCAGCAGCCCAGTCGGAGCTAGCGGGAGTTCCTACAATGAGCAGTTCTTC
many	NA	TRBV4-1	TRBJ1-5	CASSHSGFNQPQHF	TGCGCCAGCAGCCATTCCGGGTTCAATCAGCCCCAGCATTTT
many	NA	TRBV21-1	TRBJ1-1	CASSKAKGGNTEAFF	TGTGCCAGCAGCAAAGCCAAGGGGGGGAACACTGAAGCTTTCTTT
many	NA	TRBV29-1	TRBJ1-2	CSAGTFNYGYTF	TGCAGCGCCGGGACATTCAACTATGGCTACACCTTC
NA	NA	TRBV15	TRBJ1-1	CANSSKGGTEAFF	TGTGCCAACAGCTCAAAGGGTGGCACTGAAGCTTTCTTT
many	NA	TRBV3-1	TRBJ2-5	CASSQEIGQGMRETQYF	TGTGCCAGCAGCCAAGAAATTGGACAAGGAATGCGAGAGACCCAGTACTTC
many	NA	TRBV6-6	TRBJ2-7	CASSPDPPYEQYF	TGTGCCAGCAGCCCGGATCCCCCCTACGAGCAGTACTTC
many	TRBD1	TRBV4-1	TRBJ1-1	CASSQAADRGLRNTEAFF	TGCGCCAGCAGCCAAGCGGCGGACAGGGGGCTTAGGAACACTGAAGCTTTCTTT
many	TRBD2	TRBV28	TRBJ2-5	CASSLTSGGPAETQYF	TGTGCCAGCAGTTTAACTAGCGGGGGACCCGCAGAGACCCAGTACTTC
many	NA	TRBV5-1	TRBJ1-4	CASSLEKGSEKLFF	TGCGCCAGCAGCTTGGAAAAGGGGAGTGAAAAACTGTTTTTT